A selection of T cell receptor beta chains follows, all from one sample in a study of T cell changes during pregnancy in multiple sclerosis. Assay: immunoSEQ multiplex PCR; the TCRdb copy retains only in-frame clones and omits some. There are 100,000 to 140,000 clones in the sample; 85% to 95% occur only once, and roughly 0.82% lies in the top ten. The material was peripheral blood, obtained in the third trimester of pregnancy. Every receptor here comes from a female donor in good health, enrolled as a control in a pregnancy study. CDR3s include the opening cysteine and the closing phenylalanine or tryptophan. Fields, in order: D gene, J gene, clone size, CDR3 length, V gene, CDR3 protein, CDR3 DNA. D genes are given only for firm matches. The listing skips clone size in some rows; elsewhere it reads once, few, many or a size class.

D: TRBD1
J: TRBJ1-1
size: NA
length: 17
V: TRBV6-1
CDR3: CASSALGDRGVNTEAFF
DNA: TGTGCCAGCAGTGCACTGGGGGACAGGGGTGTGAACACTGAAGCTTTCTTT

D: TRBD1
J: TRBJ1-1
size: NA
length: 14
V: TRBV6-6
CDR3: CASMEGGTQGEAFF
DNA: TGTGCCAGTATGGAAGGGGGCACCCAGGGTGAAGCTTTCTTT

D: NA
J: TRBJ2-7
size: NA
length: 15
V: TRBV11-2
CDR3: CASSSPLERAYEQYF
DNA: TGTGCCAGCAGCTCCCCCTTGGAGAGAGCCTACGAGCAGTACTTC

D: TRBD1
J: TRBJ1-2
size: NA
length: 14
V: TRBV7-8
CDR3: CASSSDRGNYGYTF
DNA: TGTGCCAGCAGCTCGGACAGGGGCAACTATGGCTACACCTTC

D: TRBD1
J: TRBJ1-3
size: NA
length: 15
V: TRBV7-2
CDR3: CASSIGQGKGNTIYF
DNA: TGTGCCAGCAGCATCGGACAGGGAAAAGGAAACACCATATATTTT

D: NA
J: TRBJ1-2
size: NA
length: 14
V: TRBV4-3
CDR3: CASSQEYRDYGYTF
DNA: TGCGCCAGCAGCCAAGAATACAGGGACTATGGCTACACCTTC

D: NA
J: TRBJ1-5
size: NA
length: 15
V: TRBV6-5
CDR3: CASSRTDPSNQPQHF
DNA: TGTGCCAGCAGCAGGACAGACCCGAGCAATCAGCCCCAGCATTTT

D: NA
J: TRBJ1-5
size: NA
length: 15
V: TRBV4-3
CDR3: CASSQDRQINQPQHF
DNA: TGCGCCAGCAGCCAAGATCGACAGATCAATCAGCCCCAGCATTTT

D: TRBD1
J: TRBJ2-2
size: NA
length: 16
V: TRBV5-4
CDR3: CASSPNRGMDTGELFF
DNA: TGTGCCAGCAGCCCTAACAGGGGCATGGACACCGGGGAGCTGTTTTTT

D: NA
J: TRBJ1-3
size: NA
length: 13
V: TRBV30
CDR3: CAWSRVTGNTIYF
DNA: TGTGCCTGGAGTCGTGTAACTGGAAACACCATATATTTT

D: TRBD1
J: TRBJ1-2
size: NA
length: 12
V: TRBV7-9
CDR3: CASSTNTGALTF
DNA: TGTGCCAGCAGCACAAATACAGGGGCCTTAACCTTC

D: NA
J: TRBJ1-1
size: NA
length: 20
V: TRBV5-8
CDR3: CASSLVFLGGRNLMNTEAFF
DNA: TGTGCCAGCAGCTTGGTTTTCTTAGGGGGACGGAATCTAATGAACACTGAAGCTTTCTTT

D: TRBD1
J: TRBJ1-2
size: NA
length: 14
V: TRBV9
CDR3: CASSERDSEYGYTF
DNA: TGTGCCAGCAGCGAAAGGGACAGCGAATATGGCTACACCTTC

D: TRBD1
J: TRBJ1-4
size: NA
length: 14
V: TRBV7-3
CDR3: CASSRQGPNEKLFF
DNA: TGTGCCAGCAGCAGACAGGGCCCGAATGAAAAACTGTTTTTT

D: NA
J: TRBJ1-4
size: NA
length: 14
V: TRBV9
CDR3: CASSGQSTNEKLFF
DNA: TGTGCCAGCAGTGGACAGTCAACTAATGAAAAACTGTTTTTT

D: NA
J: TRBJ1-5
size: few
length: 14
V: TRBV6-6
CDR3: CASRGGSSNQPQHF
DNA: TGTGCCAGCAGGGGAGGGAGTAGCAATCAGCCCCAGCATTTT

D: TRBD2
J: TRBJ2-7
size: NA
length: 15
V: TRBV4-3
CDR3: CASSQVLADSYEQYF
DNA: TGCGCCAGCAGCCAAGTACTAGCGGACTCCTACGAGCAGTACTTC

D: TRBD1
J: TRBJ2-7
size: NA
length: 16
V: TRBV30
CDR3: CAWSVQGTGMTYEQYF
DNA: TGTGCCTGGAGTGTACAGGGGACAGGGATGACCTACGAGCAGTACTTC

D: TRBD2
J: TRBJ2-2
size: NA
length: 17
V: TRBV6-4
CDR3: CASSGTSGESNTGELFF
DNA: TGTGCCAGCAGTGGGACTAGCGGGGAATCGAACACCGGGGAGCTGTTTTTT

D: TRBD1
J: TRBJ2-7
size: NA
length: 13
V: TRBV5-4
CDR3: CASSDDGTGEQYF
DNA: TGTGCCAGCAGCGATGACGGGACAGGAGAGCAGTACTTC

D: NA
J: TRBJ2-7
size: NA
length: 14
V: TRBV7-9
CDR3: CASSTETEPYEQYF
DNA: TGTGCCAGCAGCACGGAGACAGAACCCTACGAGCAGTACTTC

D: NA
J: TRBJ1-1
size: NA
length: 14
V: TRBV7-3
CDR3: CASSFDRYNTEAFF
DNA: TGTGCCAGCAGCTTTGACAGGTATAACACTGAAGCTTTCTTT

D: TRBD1
J: TRBJ1-2
size: few
length: 16
V: TRBV4-1
CDR3: CASSPTRRDRLYGYTF
DNA: TGCGCCAGCAGCCCGACACGACGGGACAGACTCTATGGCTACACCTTC

D: NA
J: TRBJ1-3
size: NA
length: 14
V: TRBV7-2
CDR3: CASRGLEGGNTIYF
DNA: TGTGCCAGCAGGGGTTTGGAGGGAGGAAACACCATATATTTT

D: NA
J: TRBJ1-3
size: NA
length: 14
V: TRBV30
CDR3: CACQNRSSGNTIYF
DNA: TGTGCCTGCCAAAATCGGAGCTCTGGAAACACCATATATTTT

D: TRBD1
J: TRBJ1-2
size: NA
length: 13
V: TRBV9
CDR3: CASSEGQNYGYTF
DNA: TGTGCCAGCAGCGAGGGACAGAACTATGGCTACACCTTC

D: NA
J: TRBJ2-7
size: NA
length: 14
V: TRBV7-9
CDR3: CASSPQGRSYEQYF
DNA: TGTGCCAGCAGCCCACAGGGTCGATCCTACGAGCAGTACTTC

D: NA
J: TRBJ2-7
size: NA
length: 13
V: TRBV5-6
CDR3: CASSLTVSYEQYF
DNA: TGTGCCAGCAGCTTGACAGTCTCCTACGAGCAGTACTTC

D: NA
J: TRBJ2-2
size: NA
length: 15
V: TRBV11-3
CDR3: CASRPRQTNTGELFF
DNA: TGTGCCAGCAGGCCGAGACAGACCAACACCGGGGAGCTGTTTTTT

D: TRBD1
J: TRBJ1-2
size: NA
length: 15
V: TRBV25-1
CDR3: CASSEGQAVVRGYTF
DNA: TGTGCCAGCAGTGAAGGACAGGCTGTCGTTCGTGGCTACACCTTC

D: NA
J: TRBJ2-7
size: NA
length: 12
V: TRBV29-1
CDR3: CSAGTASYEQYF
DNA: TGCAGCGCCGGGACTGCCTCCTACGAGCAGTACTTC

D: TRBD1
J: TRBJ2-7
size: NA
length: 17
V: TRBV6-1
CDR3: CASSEALPGAGGHEQYF
DNA: TGTGCCAGCAGTGAAGCGCTCCCCGGGGCAGGGGGTCACGAGCAGTACTTC

D: TRBD1
J: TRBJ2-2
size: NA
length: 14
V: TRBV6-1
CDR3: CASNRDRGHGELFF
DNA: TGTGCCAGCAACCGGGACAGGGGACACGGGGAGCTGTTTTTT

D: TRBD1
J: TRBJ2-6
size: NA
length: 17
V: TRBV5-6
CDR3: CASSRGQGALGANVLTF
DNA: TGTGCCAGCAGCCGAGGACAGGGGGCGTTGGGGGCCAACGTCCTGACTTTC

D: TRBD2
J: TRBJ2-7
size: NA
length: 15
V: TRBV4-1
CDR3: CASSQAGGRTYEQYF
DNA: TGCGCCAGCAGCCAAGCGGGGGGGCGGACCTACGAGCAGTACTTC

D: NA
J: TRBJ2-3
size: NA
length: 16
V: TRBV11-3
CDR3: CASSLGGGGSTDTQYF
DNA: TGTGCCAGCAGCTTAGGGGGCGGTGGAAGCACAGATACGCAGTATTTT

D: TRBD1
J: TRBJ2-7
size: NA
length: 14
V: TRBV27
CDR3: CASRPGQDSYEQYF
DNA: TGTGCCAGCCGCCCGGGACAGGACTCCTACGAGCAGTACTTC

D: NA
J: TRBJ2-4
size: NA
length: 15
V: TRBV7-2
CDR3: CASSLAGGAKNIQYF
DNA: TGTGCCAGCAGCTTAGCTGGGGGGGCCAAAAACATTCAGTACTTC

D: NA
J: TRBJ2-3
size: NA
length: 14
V: TRBV30
CDR3: CAWSKDRNTDTQYF
DNA: TGTGCCTGGAGTAAAGACAGGAACACAGATACGCAGTATTTT

D: TRBD1
J: TRBJ2-7
size: NA
length: 14
V: TRBV18
CDR3: CASSPIQGDIEQYF
DNA: TGTGCCAGCTCACCAATCCAGGGGGATATCGAGCAGTACTTC

D: NA
J: TRBJ1-1
size: NA
length: 16
V: TRBV5-1
CDR3: CASSLEPGQMNTEAFF
DNA: TGCGCCAGCAGCTTGGAACCGGGACAAATGAACACTGAAGCTTTCTTT